This T cell receptor beta chain derives from a study of regulatory T cells (dated by TCRdb to the late 2010s). Background for the entire study: The study compared T-cell receptor beta repertoires of sorted regulatory, conventional CD4+ and CD8+ T cells between CD3G-deficient patients and healthy controls. The paper's findings and limits, for the study overall: Regulatory T-cell samples from patients gave roughly tenfold fewer unique productive TRB reads than control samples did. Regulatory T cells from CD3G-deficient patients had lower Shannon diversity than both autologous conventional CD4+ cells and control regulatory T cells. In patients, repertoires had restricted unique TRB V-J pairs and skewed V and J gene usage, with regulatory T cells showing the most marked changes. The degree of regulatory T-cell repertoire restriction differed from patient to patient and was most prominent in the two patients whose autoimmunity was most severe.

The multiplex PCR used 52 forward TRBV primers and 13 reverse TRBJ primers, with assay-based and computational corrections for amplification bias. Rearranged TRB loci were amplified from genomic DNA by multiplex PCR within the immunoSEQ assay. TRB amplicons were sequenced using an Illumina HiSeq platform. The source study handled its data this way. Custom algorithms error-filtered the raw sequences and aligned the raw sequences to reference gene sequences, after which the immunoSEQ online tools were used for analysis. The frequencies of productive and nonproductive TRB rearrangements were evaluated among unique sequences as well as among total sequences. For TRB CDR3 positions 6 and 7, hydrophobicity together with amino acid composition served as the basis for assessing self-reactivity potential. Prism software was used to run t tests, Mann-Whitney tests or two-way ANOVA for comparisons between groups. The table comes from immuneACCESS by way of TCRdb, which keeps in-frame sequences with V and J called. Part of the clones is missing from these tables; in studies checked, under half for an unresolved V gene and the rest for unknown reasons. V and J calls and clone size are given by that table; D and trimming were obtained from the DNA. Recorded for this sample are about 5,700 clones; approximately 92% of them occurred a single time. The ten largest clones take up roughly 2.1% of the sample.

Comments on this clone: Its antigen is not yet known. Base qualities were left out, and no much larger clone turns up one base away.

The CDR3 covers 15 residues, taking in both the cysteine and the phenylalanine. The only DNA kept is the CDR3, 45 bases in frame from the first base. CDR1 MNHNS and CDR2 SASEGT are derived from the germline V gene. V was cut back by 3 bases and J by 6 bases, leaving a gap of 18 bases between them. Evidence of autoimmunity was present in all CD3G-deficient patients, and the autoimmunity was more severe in two of the patients. Patients ranged from 2 to 39 years of age at testing and had reduced naive and increased memory CD4+ and CD8+ T-cell proportions. CD4+ cells were FACS-sorted into CD25-high CD127-low regulatory T cells and CD25-low CD127-high conventional CD4+ T cells. Six individuals with CD3G deficiency made up the patient group. An international network of physicians spanning the United States, Europe and Asia provided the patient samples and clinical data. Ficoll density separation was used to isolate peripheral blood mononuclear cells.

Here the chain combines TRBV6-1 and TRBJ2-7, with TRBD2 as a weak D call on 6 bases. The sequenced sample consisted of CD4+ Tregs sorted from blood. The clonotype was recovered from a young adult with CD3G deficiency. The bases are TGTGCCAGCAGTGATCGGCGGGGCCCCTCGGGCGAGCAGTACTTC. Its protein product is CASSDRRGPSGEQYF.